The entry below gives a single T cell receptor (beta chain) sequence along with its context. The antigen remains undetermined. CD4+ naive, central memory, regulatory and stem cell-like memory subsets were isolated by sorting on CD45RO/CCR7/CD25/CD127/CD95/CD27. The germline V gene encodes CDR1 SEHNR and CDR2 FQNEAQ (reference sequence). Trimming removed 1 base from V and 1 base from J, with 4 bases in between. The CDR3 loop spans 14 amino acids. Reverse transcribing all isolated RNA meant expressed TCRB transcripts were sequenced. Assay: immunoSEQ multiplex PCR; the TCRdb copy retains only in-frame clones and omits some. The repertoire consists of about 340,000 clones, with roughly 13% occurring once and the leading ten covering 0.013% to 0.015%. This sample was taken from a study of beta chain features in type 1 diabetes. For the study at large: Sorted cell examination encompassed 100,000,000 or so cells across all samples.

Study-level results: People with Type 1 diabetes carried modestly yet significantly shorter TCRB CDR3s in all four CD4+ subsets.

The specimen was naive CD4+ T cells from blood. The V and J genes are TRBV7-9 and TRBJ2-2; D unclear. The origin of this receptor is a woman between 18 and 29 years old with type 1 diabetes. Here the CDR3 reads CASSLGLNTGELFF. CDR3 sequence (DNA): TGTGCCAGCAGCTTAGGACTGAACACCGGGGAGCTGTTTTTT.